The 7 T cell receptor beta chains below all came from one sample that was sequenced in a study of T cells in Graves' hyperthyroidism and ophthalmopathy. The TCR beta CDR3 regions underwent amplification using RNA transcripts as the source. First-round RT-PCR with HTBI primers amplified the TCR CDR3 region. TCRdb analysed the multiplex PCR reads with MiXCR anew, one entry per CDR3 protein. The data contain around 500,000 distinct CDR3 sequences, about 15% of them singletons. Sequenced material: blood. These TCRs come from a woman in her thirties or forties with Graves' hyperthyroidism.

Many counts were recorded for this clonotype. The CDR3 DNA reads as TGCGCCAGCAGCTTGGCCGCGGCAGATGAGCAGTTCTTC. It translates to CASSLAAADEQFF. The chain employs TRBV5-1 and TRBJ2-1; no firm D call. This CDR3 contains 13 residues. The V gene's germline CDR1 is SGHRS and CDR2 YFSETQ. Trimming pared 0 bases from V and 8 bases from J, leaving 9 bases between.

This chain connects TRBV28 to TRBJ1-5; D unclear. Germline V lookup: CDR1 MDHEN, CDR2 SYDVKM. CDR3 size: 18 residues. Trimming removed 2 bases at V and 1 base at J, with 18 bases between. This chain's CDR3 is CASSLPDGLWRSNQPQHF. DNA of the CDR3: TGTGCCAGCAGTTTACCCGACGGACTTTGGAGGAGCAATCAGCCCCAGCATTTT.

This clonotype came up a few times. The V gene is TRBV10-3, the J gene TRBJ1-2; D gene unclear. Germline assignment: CDR1 ENHRY and CDR2 SYGVKD. The CDR3 is 15 amino acids. V was clipped by 4 bases and J by 4 bases, with 16 bases between them. As DNA, the CDR3 is TGTGCCATCAGTGCATCTGGGGAAGGTGTCTATGGCTACACCTTC. This translates into CAISASGEGVYGYTF.

This clonotype was counted a few times. The CDR3 DNA sequence: TGCGCCAGCAGCCAAGCACTGCGCCAAGAGACCCAGTACTTC. It encodes CASSQALRQETQYF. The rearrangement uses TRBV4-1 and TRBJ2-5, with unresolved D. The CDR3 is 14 residues long. Germline values: CDR1 MGHRA, CDR2 YSYEKL. V lost 1 base to trimming and J lost 1 base, with 7 bases between them.

This clonotype was counted many times. This chain links TRBV4-1 with TRBJ2-7; the match to TRBD1 covers 9 bases. This CDR3 has 16 residues. From germline, CDR1 is MGHRA and CDR2 YSYEKL. V was clipped by 4 bases and J by 2 bases; unmatched bases: 9. CDR3 nucleotides: TGCGCCAGCAGCCCCCTAGAGACAGGGGGGACCTACGAGCAGTACTTC. It encodes CASSPLETGGTYEQYF.

The chain employs TRBV4-2 and TRBJ2-7; 7 bases match TRBD1. The CDR3 is 15 residues long. Trimming took 5 bases from V and 1 from J; bases not matched to a gene: 8. Looked up from germline, CDR1 is LGHNA and CDR2 is YNFKEQ. The chain's CDR3 is CASSFRTGDSYEQYF. CDR3 in DNA: TGTGCCAGCAGCTTTCGGACAGGAGATTCCTACGAGCAGTACTTC.

This clonotype was observed a handful of times. This may be a read error: a much more frequent sequence differs by one nucleotide. The CDR3 coding sequence is TGTGCCAGCAGACTGGGGGTGACTGGGGCCAACGTCCTGACTTTC. As protein: CASRLGVTGANVLTF. This chain uses TRBV2 with TRBJ2-6, with D perhaps matching TRBD1 or TRBD2 (5 bases each). V lost 6 bases to trimming and J lost 2 bases, with 11 bases between them. The CDR3 has 15 residues. CDR1 is SNHLY and CDR2 is FYNNEI in the germline V gene.